This TCR beta chain was captured in a study of blood T cell repertoires in COVID-19. Of note for this clone: Germline is not matched at one junction end, which may reflect a read error.

The data were produced by immunoSEQ multiplex PCR, yet TCRdb's version contains in-frame clones alone and is incomplete. The table has 250,000 or so clones, roughly 86% seen once. Patients at the Seattle site were enrolled during active infection and followed longitudinally. CDR1 and CDR2 (germline): SGDLS, YYNGEE. The CDR3 covers 15 residues. Sequenced material: peripheral blood. The source is a woman aged 55-75 years with COVID-19, enrolled during active disease. V usage is TRBV9 and J usage is TRBJ1-1; 10 bases map to TRBD1. Here the CDR3 reads CASSVDYAGTGEWAF. In nucleotides, the CDR3 is TGTGCCAGCAGCGTAGATTACGCCGGGACAGGGGAGTGGGCCTTT.